The following is a T cell receptor (beta chain) sequence with its context. Its antigen is unknown. This record belongs to a study of cytomegalovirus exposure and HLA in healthy donors. Study-level results: Later analysis identified about 18,000 TCR beta sequences associated with HLA alleles, using a false discovery rate threshold of 0.05. Most of the TCR beta V segments (in an earlier analysis) were productive either about 87% or about 30% of the time.

The CDR3 extends over 16 amino acids. The V end lost 0 bases, the J end lost 3 bases, and 15 bases lay between the germline ends. Germline V gene sequence: CDR1 SGHRS, CDR2 YFSETQ. Primers included in the PCR were 60 Vbeta and 13 Jbeta primers. Sequenced by immunoSEQ multiplex PCR; TCRdb stores in-frame clones only, minus some. This sample carries 170,000 or so clones, around 80% of them seen once, and the ten largest clones take 4.8%. The rearrangement joins TRBV5-1 to TRBJ1-2, with no clear D. The sample comprised PBMCs. This TCR was sampled from a young man in good health and CMV-seronegative. The CDR3 nucleotides are TGCGCCAGCAGCTTGGCCCTTCCGCGGGCAGACTATGGCTACACCTTC. Residues: CASSLALPRADYGYTF.